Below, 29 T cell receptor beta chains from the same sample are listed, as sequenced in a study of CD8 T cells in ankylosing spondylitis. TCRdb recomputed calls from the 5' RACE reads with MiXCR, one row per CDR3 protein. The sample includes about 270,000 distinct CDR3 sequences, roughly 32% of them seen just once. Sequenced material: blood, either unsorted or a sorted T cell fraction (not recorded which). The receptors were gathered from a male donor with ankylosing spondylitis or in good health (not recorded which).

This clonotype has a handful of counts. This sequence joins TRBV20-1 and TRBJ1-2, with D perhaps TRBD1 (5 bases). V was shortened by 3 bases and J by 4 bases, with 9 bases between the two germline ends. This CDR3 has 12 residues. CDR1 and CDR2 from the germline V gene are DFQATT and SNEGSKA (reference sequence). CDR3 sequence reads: CSASVGTYGYTF. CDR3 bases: TGCAGTGCTAGTGTCGGGACCTATGGCTACACCTTC.

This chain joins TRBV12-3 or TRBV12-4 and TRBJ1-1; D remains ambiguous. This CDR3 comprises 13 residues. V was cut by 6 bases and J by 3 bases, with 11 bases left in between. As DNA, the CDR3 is TGTGCCAGCAGATGGTACATGGACACTGAAGCTTTCTTT. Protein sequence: CASRWYMDTEAFF.

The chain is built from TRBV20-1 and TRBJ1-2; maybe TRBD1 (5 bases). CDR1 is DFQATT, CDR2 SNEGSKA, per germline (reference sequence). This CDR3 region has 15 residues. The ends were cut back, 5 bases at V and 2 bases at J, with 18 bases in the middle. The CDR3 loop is CSADQSIQGNYGYTF. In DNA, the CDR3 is TGCAGTGCTGATCAGAGTATTCAGGGCAACTATGGCTACACCTTC.

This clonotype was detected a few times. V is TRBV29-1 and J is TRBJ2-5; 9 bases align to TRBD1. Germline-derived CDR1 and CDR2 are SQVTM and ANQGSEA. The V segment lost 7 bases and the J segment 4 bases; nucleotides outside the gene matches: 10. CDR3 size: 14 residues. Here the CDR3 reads CSAERDRAGETQYF. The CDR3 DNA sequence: TGCAGCGCCGAACGGGACAGGGCCGGAGAGACCCAGTACTTC.

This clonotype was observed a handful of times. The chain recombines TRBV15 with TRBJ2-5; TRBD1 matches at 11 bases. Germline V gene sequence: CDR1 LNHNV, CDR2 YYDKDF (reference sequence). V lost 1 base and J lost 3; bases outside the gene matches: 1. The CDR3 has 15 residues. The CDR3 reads CATSRGDRGEETQYF. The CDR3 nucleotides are TGTGCCACCAGCAGAGGGGACAGGGGGGAAGAGACCCAGTACTTC.

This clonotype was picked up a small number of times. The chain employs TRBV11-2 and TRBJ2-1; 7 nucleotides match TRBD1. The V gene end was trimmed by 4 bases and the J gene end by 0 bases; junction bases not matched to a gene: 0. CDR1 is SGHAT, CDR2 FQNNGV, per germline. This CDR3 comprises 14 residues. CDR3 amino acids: CASSSGGSYNEQFF. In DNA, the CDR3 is TGTGCCAGCAGCTCAGGGGGCTCCTACAATGAGCAGTTCTTC.

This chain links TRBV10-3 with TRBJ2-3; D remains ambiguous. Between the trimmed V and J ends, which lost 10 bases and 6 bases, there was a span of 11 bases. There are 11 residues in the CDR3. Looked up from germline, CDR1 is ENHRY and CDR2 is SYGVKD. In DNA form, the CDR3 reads TGTGCCACGCAAGAGAGCGATACGCAGTATTTT. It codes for CATQESDTQYF.

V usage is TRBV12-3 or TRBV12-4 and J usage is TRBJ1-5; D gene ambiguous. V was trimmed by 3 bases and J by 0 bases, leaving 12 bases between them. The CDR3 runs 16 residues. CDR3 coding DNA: TGTGCCAGCAGTTTGGGCAGGAAACCTAGCAATCAGCCCCAGCATTTT. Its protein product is CASSLGRKPSNQPQHF.

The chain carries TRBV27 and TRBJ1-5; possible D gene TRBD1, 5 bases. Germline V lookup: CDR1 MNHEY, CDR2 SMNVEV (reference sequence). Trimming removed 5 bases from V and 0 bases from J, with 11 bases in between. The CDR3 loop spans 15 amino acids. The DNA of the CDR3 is TGTGCCAGCAGTCCGACAGTTTATAGCAATCAGCCCCAGCATTTT. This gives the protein CASSPTVYSNQPQHF.

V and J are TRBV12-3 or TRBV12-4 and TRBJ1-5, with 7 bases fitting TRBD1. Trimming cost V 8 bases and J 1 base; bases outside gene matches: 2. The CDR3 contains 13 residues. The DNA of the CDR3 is TGTGCCAGCCGGGGACAGAGCAATCAGCCCCAGCATTTT. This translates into CASRGQSNQPQHF.

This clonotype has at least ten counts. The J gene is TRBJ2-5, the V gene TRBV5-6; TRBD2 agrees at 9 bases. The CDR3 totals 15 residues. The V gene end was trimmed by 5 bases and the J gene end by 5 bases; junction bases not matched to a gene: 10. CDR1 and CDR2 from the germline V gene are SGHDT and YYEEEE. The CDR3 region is CASRDIAGERETQYF. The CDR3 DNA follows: TGTGCCAGCAGAGACATAGCGGGGGAGAGGGAGACCCAGTACTTC.

The CDR3: CASSGGTGRTYNSPLHF. CDR3 DNA: TGTGCCAGCAGCGGGGGGACAGGGCGCACCTATAATTCACCCCTCCACTTT. V usage is TRBV5-6 and J usage is TRBJ1-6; 9 nucleotides line up with TRBD1. This CDR3 has 17 residues. Trimming at V came to 4 bases and at J to 2 bases, leaving 7 bases not matched to a gene. CDR1 and CDR2 (germline): SGHDT, YYEEEE.

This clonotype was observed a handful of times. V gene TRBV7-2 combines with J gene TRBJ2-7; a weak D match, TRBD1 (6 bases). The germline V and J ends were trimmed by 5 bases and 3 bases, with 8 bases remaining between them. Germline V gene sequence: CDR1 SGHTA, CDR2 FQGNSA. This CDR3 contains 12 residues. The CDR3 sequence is CASSIGGYEQYF. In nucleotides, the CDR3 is TGTGCCAGCAGCATAGGGGGCTACGAGCAGTACTTC.

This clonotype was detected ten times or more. The chain's CDR3 is CSAPQTSGNEQFF. The CDR3 DNA follows: TGCAGTGCTCCTCAGACTAGCGGGAACGAGCAGTTCTTC. The chain employs TRBV20-1 and TRBJ2-1; the match to TRBD2 covers 11 bases. CDR1 and CDR2 from the germline V gene are DFQATT and SNEGSKA (reference sequence). The CDR3 covers 13 residues. Losses at the gene ends were 5 bases for V and 10 bases for J; bases not matched to a gene: 7.

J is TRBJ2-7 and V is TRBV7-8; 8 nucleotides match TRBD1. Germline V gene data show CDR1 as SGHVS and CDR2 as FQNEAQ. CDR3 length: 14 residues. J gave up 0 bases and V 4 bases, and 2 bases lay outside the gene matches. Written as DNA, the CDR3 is TGTGCCAGCAGCTCCACAGGGGGCTCCTACGAGCAGTACTTC. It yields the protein CASSSTGGSYEQYF.

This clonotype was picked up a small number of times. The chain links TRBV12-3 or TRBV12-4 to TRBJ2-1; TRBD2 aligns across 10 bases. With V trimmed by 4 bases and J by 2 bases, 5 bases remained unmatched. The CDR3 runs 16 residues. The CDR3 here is CASSSVAGGPYNEQFF. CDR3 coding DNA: TGTGCCAGCAGTTCGGTAGCGGGGGGCCCCTACAATGAGCAGTTCTTC.

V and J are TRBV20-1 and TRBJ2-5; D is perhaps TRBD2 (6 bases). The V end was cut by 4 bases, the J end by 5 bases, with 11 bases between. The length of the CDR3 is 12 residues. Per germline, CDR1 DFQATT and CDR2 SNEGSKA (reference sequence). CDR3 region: CSATRGGETQYF. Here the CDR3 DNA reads TGCAGTGCTACGAGGGGAGGTGAGACCCAGTACTTC.

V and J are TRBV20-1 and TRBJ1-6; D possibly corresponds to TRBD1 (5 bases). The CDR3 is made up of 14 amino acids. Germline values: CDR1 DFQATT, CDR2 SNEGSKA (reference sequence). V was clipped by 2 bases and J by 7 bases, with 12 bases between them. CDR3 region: CSARPPGQNSPLHF. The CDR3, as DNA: TGCAGTGCTAGACCTCCGGGGCAAAATTCACCCCTCCACTTT.

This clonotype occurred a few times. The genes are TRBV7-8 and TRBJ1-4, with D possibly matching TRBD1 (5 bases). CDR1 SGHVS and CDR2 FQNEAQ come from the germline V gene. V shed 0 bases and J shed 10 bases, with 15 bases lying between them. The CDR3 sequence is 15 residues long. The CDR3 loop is CASSLAGGGAGKLFF. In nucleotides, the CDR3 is TGTGCCAGCAGCTTAGCAGGCGGTGGGGCCGGAAAACTGTTTTTT.

The CDR3: CASSQDSERTYEQYF. The CDR3 bases are TGCGCCAGCAGCCAAGATTCGGAACGGACCTACGAGCAGTACTTC. The V and J genes are TRBV4-1 and TRBJ2-7; D not resolved. The CDR3 length is 15 residues. The ends were cut back, 0 bases at V and 2 bases at J, with 11 bases in the middle. The germline CDR1 and CDR2 sequences are MGHRA and YSYEKL.

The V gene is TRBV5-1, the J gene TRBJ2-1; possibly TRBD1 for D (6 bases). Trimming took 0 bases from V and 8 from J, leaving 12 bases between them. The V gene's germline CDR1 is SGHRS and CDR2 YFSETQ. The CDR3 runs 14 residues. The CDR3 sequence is CASSLVAGADEQFF. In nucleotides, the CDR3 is TGCGCCAGCAGCTTGGTGGCAGGGGCGGATGAGCAGTTCTTC.

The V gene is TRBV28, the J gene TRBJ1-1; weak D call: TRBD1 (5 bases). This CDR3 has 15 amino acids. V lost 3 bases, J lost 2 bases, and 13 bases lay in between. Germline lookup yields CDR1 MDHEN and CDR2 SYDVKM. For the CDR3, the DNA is TGTGCCAGCAGTTTGGGCGGCAGGGTCAACACTGAAGCTTTCTTT. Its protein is CASSLGGRVNTEAFF.

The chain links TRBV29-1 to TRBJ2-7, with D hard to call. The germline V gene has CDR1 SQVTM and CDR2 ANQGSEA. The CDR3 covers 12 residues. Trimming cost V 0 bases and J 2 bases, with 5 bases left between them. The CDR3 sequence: CSVEDPAYEQYF. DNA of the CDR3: TGCAGCGTTGAAGATCCGGCCTACGAGCAGTACTTC.

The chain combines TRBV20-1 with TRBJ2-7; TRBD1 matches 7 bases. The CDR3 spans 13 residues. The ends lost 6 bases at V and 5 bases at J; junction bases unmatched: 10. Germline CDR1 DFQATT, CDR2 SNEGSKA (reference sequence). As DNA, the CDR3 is TGCAGTGCCTTCGGAACAGGGGTTAACGAGCAGTACTTC. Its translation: CSAFGTGVNEQYF.

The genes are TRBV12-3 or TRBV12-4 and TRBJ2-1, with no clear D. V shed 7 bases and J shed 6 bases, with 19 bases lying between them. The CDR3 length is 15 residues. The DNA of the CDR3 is TGTGCCAGCAACGATCCACATTCTCCCCTCAATGAGCAGTTCTTC. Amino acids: CASNDPHSPLNEQFF.

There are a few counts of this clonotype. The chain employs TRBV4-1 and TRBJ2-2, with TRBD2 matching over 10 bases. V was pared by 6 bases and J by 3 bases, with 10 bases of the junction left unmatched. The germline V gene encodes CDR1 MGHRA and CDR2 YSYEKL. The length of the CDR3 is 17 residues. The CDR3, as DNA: TGCGCCAGCAGTCCTAGCGGGGGAGCTACTGACACCGGGGAGCTGTTTTTT. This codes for CASSPSGGATDTGELFF.

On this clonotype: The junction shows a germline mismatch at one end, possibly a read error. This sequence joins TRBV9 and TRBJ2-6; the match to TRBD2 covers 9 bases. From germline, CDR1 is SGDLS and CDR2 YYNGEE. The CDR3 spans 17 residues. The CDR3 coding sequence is TGTGCCAGCAGCGTGCTAGCGGGAACTAATGGGGCCAACGGCCTGACTTTC. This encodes CASSVLAGTNGANGLTF. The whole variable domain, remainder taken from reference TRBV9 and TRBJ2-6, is DSGVTQTPKHLITATGQRVTLRCSPRSGDLSVYWYQQSLDQGLQFLIQYYNGEERAKGNILERFSAQQFPDLHSELNLSSLELGDSALYFCASSVLAGTNGANGLTFGAGSRLTVL.

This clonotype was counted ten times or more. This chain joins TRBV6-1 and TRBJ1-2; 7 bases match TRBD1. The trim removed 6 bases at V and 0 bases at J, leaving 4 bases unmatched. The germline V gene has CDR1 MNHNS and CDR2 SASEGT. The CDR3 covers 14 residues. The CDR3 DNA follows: TGTGCCAGCAGAATTGGGACAGCTAACTATGGCTACACCTTC. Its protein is CASRIGTANYGYTF.

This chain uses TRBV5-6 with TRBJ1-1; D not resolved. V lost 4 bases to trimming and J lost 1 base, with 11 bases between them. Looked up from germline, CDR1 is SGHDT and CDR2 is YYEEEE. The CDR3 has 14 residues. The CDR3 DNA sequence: TGTGCCAGCAGCGCCGACGCGGGGAACACTGAAGCTTTCTTT. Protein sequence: CASSADAGNTEAFF.